Listed below are T cell receptor beta chains from one sample, sequenced in a study of T cell responses to AZD1222 COVID-19 vaccine. Some clones are missing from TCRdb's copy, which holds only in-frame ones; the method was immunoSEQ multiplex PCR. The table includes around 88,000 clones, around 90% detected once. Sequenced material: peripheral blood, taken on day 0 of AZD1222 vaccination. These receptors originate from an adult in good health. Each CDR3 is given with its conserved first and last residue. D genes are given only for firm matches. Some rows have no size entry. The others give once, few or many, or a class for an expanded clone.

v_gene,abundance,j_gene,d_gene,CDR3nt,CDR3aa
TRBV6-2/TRBV6-3,.,TRBJ2-7,TRBD1,TGTGCCAGCAGTGGCGGGACAGGGACGACTTTCGACGAGCAGTACTTC,CASSGGTGTTFDEQYF
TRBV24-1,.,TRBJ2-1,.,TGTGCCACCAGTGATCGGTCCGGGACCCTACTCAATGAGCAGTTCTTC,CATSDRSGTLLNEQFF
TRBV6-2/TRBV6-3,once,TRBJ1-1,.,TGTGCCAGCAGTTACTCTGGCCAGGAAGCTTTCTTT,CASSYSGQEAFF
TRBV4-2,.,TRBJ2-2,.,TGTGCCAGCAGCCAAGTTGTGAATAAAGGACTTTCGAACACCGGGGAGCTGTTTTTT,CASSQVVNKGLSNTGELFF
TRBV28,.,TRBJ2-7,TRBD2,TGTGCCAGCACTCCCGGACTAGCGAGCTCCTACGAGCAGTACTTC,CASTPGLASSYEQYF
TRBV10-3,.,TRBJ1-6,.,TGTGCCATCAGCACAGGAGATAATTCACCCCTCCACTTT,CAISTGDNSPLHF
TRBV7-3,.,TRBJ2-2,.,TGTGCCAGCAGCCGCGCTCTCGCTGACACCGGGGAGCTGTTTTTT,CASSRALADTGELFF
TRBV6-5,.,TRBJ1-1,.,TGTGCCAGCAGTTACGGGGCGACAGGCCCGAACACTGAAGCTTTCTTT,CASSYGATGPNTEAFF
TRBV25-1,.,TRBJ1-2,TRBD1,TGTGCCAGCAGTGAGCCCTGGGGACAGGGGGAGTATGGCTACACCTTC,CASSEPWGQGEYGYTF
TRBV4-1,.,TRBJ2-1,TRBD2,TGCGCCAGCAACCTGCCCCCGACTAGCGGGAGGGCCCATGAGCAGTTCTTC,CASNLPPTSGRAHEQFF
TRBV24-1,.,TRBJ2-1,.,TGTGCCACCAGTGATTTGGGAAAGCTTGGGCGCAATGAGCAGTTCTTC,CATSDLGKLGRNEQFF